One sample yielded the 21 T cell receptor beta chains listed below, sequenced in a study of post-analysis software for immune sequencing data. Included in the TCR beta cDNA libraries were unique molecular identifiers. TCRdb fed the PCR reads into MiXCR, producing one record per CDR3 protein. Altogether approximately 690,000 distinct CDR3 sequences are present, roughly three fifths being singletons, with the ten largest covering around 10%. Notes on the study in general: Four or five TRBV segments were more frequent in patients than controls; TRBV5-6, TRBV5-1 and TRBV20-1 belonged to this group.

Antigen specificity for these receptors is unknown. Sequenced sample: blood. Every receptor here comes from a girl aged 2-10 years with multiple sclerosis.

The rearrangement uses TRBV7-2 and TRBJ2-1; D ambiguous. Trimming took 6 bases from V and 4 from J, leaving 7 bases between them. The germline gives CDR1 SGHTA, CDR2 FQGNSA. This CDR3 comprises 12 residues. The CDR3 region has the DNA TGTGCCAGCAGTAGGGAATACAATGAGCAGTTCTTC. Its protein is CASSREYNEQFF. The whole variable domain, filled in from reference TRBV7-2 and TRBJ2-1, reads GAGVSQSPSNKVTEKGKDVELRCDPISGHTALYWYRQSLGQGLEFLIYFQGNSAPDKSGLPSDRFSAERTGGSVSTLTIQRTQQEDSAVYLCASSREYNEQFFGPGTRLTVL.

The chain couples TRBV4-3 to TRBJ2-1, with 8 bases lining up with TRBD1. V trimming: 1 base; J trimming: 6 bases; junction bases outside the gene matches: 17. The CDR3 is made up of 19 amino acids. Germline CDR1 LGHNA, CDR2 YSLEER. The CDR3 spells CASSQVRAAGTGWGNEQFF. The CDR3 nucleotides read TGCGCCAGCAGCCAAGTTCGAGCGGCAGGGACAGGTTGGGGCAATGAGCAGTTCTTC.

The chain links TRBV20-1 to TRBJ1-2; 9 bases map to TRBD1. The germline gives CDR1 DFQATT, CDR2 SNEGSKA (reference sequence). This CDR3 is built from 13 residues. CDR3 amino acids: CTATGTGLRGYTF. The DNA for the CDR3 is TGCACGGCCACCGGGACAGGGCTTCGGGGCTACACCTTC.

This clonotype has more than one count but fewer than ten. The V and J genes are TRBV7-9 and TRBJ2-3; D unresolved. Trimming pared 0 bases from V and 5 bases from J, leaving 6 bases between. Looked up from germline, CDR1 is SEHNR and CDR2 is FQNEAQ (reference sequence). The CDR3 contains 13 residues. For the CDR3, the DNA is TGTGCCAGCAGCTTAGCGCCAGGAGATACGCAGTATTTT. It codes for CASSLAPGDTQYF. The full variable domain, with the rest looked up from reference TRBV7-9 and TRBJ2-3, is DTGVSQNPRHKITKRGQNVTFRCDPISEHNRLYWYRQTLGQGPEFLTYFQNEAQLEKSRLLSDRFSAERPKGSFSTLEIQRTEQGDSAMYLCASSLAPGDTQYFGPGTRLTVL.

This sequence joins TRBV6-6 and TRBJ2-7, with 8 bases identical to TRBD1. Per the germline V gene, CDR1 is MNHNY and CDR2 is SVGAGI (reference sequence). The V segment lost 5 bases and the J segment 3 bases; nucleotides outside the gene matches: 12. The CDR3 extends over 16 amino acids. The CDR3 DNA is TGTGCCAGCAGTCCTGACTGGGCAGGGGGCCTCTACGAGCAGTACTTC. Its translation is CASSPDWAGGLYEQYF.

Comment on this clonotype: One junction end does not reproduce the germline sequence, and a read error may be involved. The chain combines TRBV7-2 with TRBJ2-3, with no clear D. The CDR3 consists of 13 residues. The germline CDR1 and CDR2 sequences are SGHTA and FQGNSA. In DNA, the CDR3 is TGTGCCTGCAGCTTCGAAGGGACAGATACGCAGTATTTT. It codes for CACSFEGTDTQYF.

The chain recombines TRBV10-3 with TRBJ1-5; D is undetermined. The germline V gene encodes CDR1 ENHRY and CDR2 SYGVKD. The V end was cut by 3 bases, the J end by 2 bases, with 8 bases between. The CDR3 sequence is 14 residues long. The CDR3 region is CAISDPGGNQPQHF. For the CDR3, the DNA is TGTGCCATCAGTGATCCGGGCGGCAATCAGCCCCAGCATTTT.

The rearrangement uses TRBV7-8 and TRBJ2-3; a possible D gene is TRBD2 (6 bases). The CDR3 is 13 amino acids. Germline lookup yields CDR1 SGHVS and CDR2 FQNEAQ. V lost 1 base and J lost 8, with 10 bases in between. The CDR3 is CASSLDGGGTQYF. As DNA, the CDR3 is TGTGCCAGCAGCTTAGACGGGGGAGGTACGCAGTATTTT.

This chain uses TRBV5-6 with TRBJ2-5; D is possibly TRBD2 (6 bases). Per the germline V gene, CDR1 is SGHDT and CDR2 is YYEEEE. The CDR3 spans 12 residues. With 0 bases removed from V and 10 bases from J, the gap between germline ends came to 10 bases. The CDR3 reads CASSLGGDFQYF. The CDR3 DNA follows: TGTGCCAGCAGCTTGGGAGGGGACTTCCAGTACTTC.

The chain carries TRBV29-1 and TRBJ2-7, with 15 bases aligning to TRBD2. The J call may be faulty, since TRBJ2-5 better matches the DNA end. This CDR3 contains 14 residues. Germline V gene lookup returns CDR1 SQVTM and CDR2 ANQGSEA. The CDR3 DNA sequence: TGCAGCGTTTGGACTAGCGGGGGGGCGAAGACCCAGTACTTC. Translation gives CSVWTSGGAKTQYF.

V is TRBV15 and J is TRBJ2-5; no firm D call. CDR1 and CDR2 (germline): LNHNV, YYDKDF (reference sequence). CDR3 size: 15 residues. Trimming pared 3 bases from V and 2 bases from J, leaving 13 bases between. This chain's CDR3 is CATSSDRSRQETQYF. The CDR3 bases are TGTGCCACCAGCAGTGATCGTAGTAGACAAGAGACCCAGTACTTC.

V and J are TRBV12-3 or TRBV12-4 and TRBJ1-6; a weak D match, TRBD1 (5 bases). The CDR3 is 17 amino acids. Trimming shortened V by 4 bases and J by 5 bases, and 18 bases separated the two germline ends. The CDR3 DNA reads as TGTGCCAGCAGTTCCTCCCAGCACAGGACCGATAATTCACCCCTCCACTTT. It encodes CASSSSQHRTDNSPLHF.

On this clonotype: Germline and junction disagree at one end, which may indicate a read error. The rearrangement links TRBV3-1 to TRBJ2-1; D may match TRBD1 or TRBD2 (5 bases each). Germline V gives CDR1 LGHDT, CDR2 YNNKEL (reference sequence). This CDR3 spans 14 amino acids. The CDR3 sequence is CASSQVGTFNEQFF. The CDR3 bases are TGTGCCAGCAGCCAAGTGGGGACCTTCAATGAGCAGTTTTTC.

The chain has TRBV11-2 and TRBJ1-2; the D is unclear. V was cut by 4 bases and J by 3 bases, with 12 bases left in between. In germline, CDR1 is SGHAT, CDR2 FQNNGV. The CDR3 spans 14 residues. The CDR3 sequence is CASSSPSMDYGYTF. The CDR3 bases are TGTGCCAGCAGCTCCCCATCGATGGACTATGGCTACACCTTC. Full variable domain (missing parts from reference TRBV11-2 and TRBJ1-2): EAGVAQSPRYKIIEKRQSVAFWCNPISGHATLYWYQQILGQGPKLLIQFQNNGVVDDSQLPKDRFSAERLKGVDSTLKIQPAKLEDSAVYLCASSSPSMDYGYTFGSGTRLTVV.

This clonotype was counted only a few times. V gene TRBV27 combines with J gene TRBJ1-6, with D hard to call. Germline CDR1 MNHEY, CDR2 SMNVEV (reference sequence). The CDR3 spans 13 residues. Trimming shortened V by 2 bases and J by 6 bases, and 5 bases separated the two germline ends. The CDR3 region has the DNA TGTGCCAGCAGTTTAACAGCTAATTCACCCCTCCACTTT. It codes for CASSLTANSPLHF.

V is TRBV20-1 and J is TRBJ2-1; 15 bases map to TRBD2. Germline CDR1 reads DFQATT; CDR2 reads SNEGSKA (reference sequence). The CDR3 length is 16 residues. Trimming took 5 bases from V and 1 from J; bases not matched to a gene: 3. CDR3 bases: TGCAGTGCTGGGACTAGCGGGGGGAGATCCTACAATGAGCAGTTCTTC. Amino acid sequence: CSAGTSGGRSYNEQFF.

The chain carries TRBV9 and TRBJ2-1; D remains ambiguous. CDR3 length equals 16 residues. Germline V gene sequence: CDR1 SGDLS, CDR2 YYNGEE. V shed 0 bases and J shed 0 bases, with 10 bases lying between them. CDR3 coding DNA: TGTGCCAGCAGCGTAGGAAGCCCCAGCTCCTACAATGAGCAGTTCTTC. Translated: CASSVGSPSSYNEQFF.

The chain links TRBV3-1 to TRBJ2-3, with 10 bases that match TRBD2. Germline loops: CDR1 LGHDT, CDR2 YNNKEL (reference sequence). This CDR3 has 17 amino acids. Unmatched junction bases numbered 8, after V lost 0 bases and J lost 5 bases. The CDR3 sequence: CASSQDLAGETKDTQYF. In DNA form, the CDR3 reads TGTGCCAGCAGCCAAGATCTAGCGGGAGAGACGAAAGATACGCAGTATTTT.

The sample holds one count of this clonotype. The chain links TRBV7-6 to TRBJ2-7; TRBD2 aligns across 11 bases. Germline V CDR1 and CDR2: SGHVS, FNYEAQ. V lost 5 bases to trimming and J lost 4 bases; unmatched junction nucleotides: 7. The CDR3 is made up of 15 amino acids. The chain's CDR3 is CASSQLAGEGYEQYF. CDR3 DNA sequence: TGTGCCAGCAGCCAACTAGCGGGAGAGGGTTACGAGCAGTACTTC.

The chain couples TRBV3-1 to TRBJ2-5; 9 bases fit TRBD1. The CDR3 sequence is 15 residues long. CDR1 LGHDT and CDR2 YNNKEL come from the germline V gene (reference sequence). The V and J ends lost 5 bases and 1 base, in that order; junction bases with no gene match: 5. The DNA of the CDR3 is TGTGCCAGCAGCATGTCGGGACAGGGCCAAGAGACCCAGTACTTC. Translation: CASSMSGQGQETQYF.

The V and J genes are TRBV7-9 and TRBJ1-2; D call uncertain. The CDR3 spans 14 residues. Germline-derived CDR1 and CDR2 are SEHNR and FQNEAQ (reference sequence). Trimming took 3 bases from V and 5 from J, leaving 13 bases between them. CDR3 coding DNA: TGTGCCAGCAGCTTTTCCAGCAGTAGATATGGCTACACCTTC. Translating gives CASSFSSSRYGYTF.